Presented here are 19 T cell receptor beta chains from one specimen sequenced in a study of blood T cell repertoires in COVID-19. Here immunoSEQ multiplex PCR was the method, and the copy in TCRdb shows in-frame clones only, minus some. The table records around 390,000 clones, roughly 89% of them present only once. The specimen sequenced was PBMCs or T cells enriched from blood (not recorded which). The receptor set was obtained from a woman aged 50 to 60 who had recovered from COVID-19.

This clone came up a few times. The V call is TRBV21-1, the J call TRBJ1-1; the table assigns TRBD1, which was not confirmed against the DNA. TRBV21-1 is shown as a pseudogene. The CDR3 contains 14 residues. The CDR3 loop reads CASSGRAGGTEAFF. As DNA, the CDR3 is TGTGCCAGCAGCGGAAGGGCAGGGGGGACTGAAGCTTTCTTT.

The chain couples TRBV5-1 to TRBJ2-7, with D perhaps matching TRBD2 (5 bases). Germline V gives CDR1 SGHRS, CDR2 YFSETQ. This CDR3 comprises 15 residues. V was trimmed by 4 bases and J by 0 bases, leaving 14 bases between them. The DNA of the CDR3 is TGCGCCAGCAGCAACACACTGGGGAGCTCCTACGAGCAGTACTTC. Translating it yields CASSNTLGSSYEQYF. The complete variable domain, with remaining parts taken from reference TRBV5-1 and TRBJ2-7, reads KAGVTQTPRYLIKTRGQQVTLSCSPISGHRSVSWYQQTPGQGLQFLFEYFSETQRNKGNFPGRFSGRQFSNSRSEMNVSTLELGDSALYLCASSNTLGSSYEQYFGPGTRLTVT.

This chain links TRBV9 with TRBJ1-1, with 7 nucleotides matching TRBD1. V lost 4 bases, J lost 13 bases, and 10 bases stayed unmatched. Germline V lookup: CDR1 SGDLS, CDR2 YYNGEE. The CDR3 loop spans 12 amino acids. Here the CDR3 reads CASSTEDRVVFF. In DNA form, the CDR3 reads TGTGCCAGCAGCACAGAAGACAGGGTGGTTTTCTTT. Complete variable domain (other parts from reference TRBV9 and TRBJ1-1): DSGVTQTPKHLITATGQRVTLRCSPRSGDLSVYWYQQSLDQGLQFLIQYYNGEERAKGNILERFSAQQFPDLHSELNLSSLELGDSALYFCASSTEDRVVFFGQGTRLTVV.

A few counts support this clone. The J gene is TRBJ1-2, the V gene TRBV5-1, with D unresolved. The CDR3 contains 13 residues. Trimming took off 4 bases at V and 2 bases at J, with 9 bases between the two ends. Germline V CDR1 and CDR2: SGHRS, YFSETQ. This CDR3 is CASSTTQNYGYTF. DNA for the CDR3: TGCGCCAGCAGCACTACACAAAACTATGGCTACACCTTC.

This chain links TRBV19 with TRBJ2-1; D is unresolved. There are 16 residues in the CDR3. V was trimmed by 3 bases and J by 8 bases, leaving 20 bases between them. Germline values: CDR1 LNHDA, CDR2 SQIVND (reference sequence). The CDR3 coding sequence is TGTGCCAGTAGTATTGGTGGCGGATATGGAATCGATGAGCAGTTCTTC. This codes for CASSIGGGYGIDEQFF.

This clone was observed a few times. The V call is TRBV5-1, the J call TRBJ2-3; 8 bases are a match to TRBD2. The CDR3 runs to 15 residues. The V segment lost 4 bases and the J segment 0 bases; nucleotides outside the gene matches: 4. CDR1 is SGHRS and CDR2 is YFSETQ in the germline V gene. CDR3 region: CASSPSGYSTDTQYF. DNA for the CDR3: TGCGCCAGCAGCCCTAGCGGGTATAGCACAGATACGCAGTATTTT.

Here the CDR3 reads CASSQEGARGPADTQYF. In DNA, the CDR3 is TGTGCCAGCAGCCAAGAGGGCGCGCGGGGGCCCGCAGATACGCAGTATTTT. This chain joins TRBV4-2 and TRBJ2-3; TRBD2 is a possible D gene (7 bases). The ends were cut back, 0 bases at V and 4 bases at J, with 17 bases in the middle. This CDR3 comprises 17 residues. Germline loops: CDR1 LGHNA, CDR2 YNFKEQ.

The genes are TRBV7-9 and TRBJ1-1; TRBD1 aligns across 10 bases. Germline assignment: CDR1 SEHNR and CDR2 FQNEAQ (reference sequence). The J segment lost 11 bases and the V segment lost 7 bases, leaving 19 bases of the junction unmatched. CDR3 length: 16 amino acids. CDR3 residues: CASILSGQGYGGEAFF. CDR3 bases: TGTGCCAGCATCCTCTCGGGACAGGGGTATGGGGGTGAGGCTTTCTTT.

The V and J genes are TRBV5-4 and TRBJ2-2, with 7 bases fitting TRBD2. V lost 4 bases, J lost 5 bases, and 8 bases stayed unmatched. The germline V gene encodes CDR1 SGHNT and CDR2 YYREEE (reference sequence). The CDR3 extends over 15 amino acids. The CDR3 reads CASSPPGGRTGELFF. The CDR3 DNA follows: TGTGCCAGCAGCCCCCCGGGGGGACGGACCGGGGAGCTGTTTTTT.

V is TRBV19 and J is TRBJ1-6; 7 bases are a match to TRBD1. V trimming: 9 bases; J trimming: 7 bases; junction bases outside the gene matches: 12. Germline-derived CDR1 and CDR2 are LNHDA and SQIVND (reference sequence). There are 15 residues in the CDR3. CDR3 protein: CASKETGNQNSPLHF. Here the CDR3 DNA reads TGTGCCAGCAAGGAGACAGGGAACCAAAATTCACCCCTCCACTTT.

The rearrangement joins TRBV18 to TRBJ1-2; tentatively, D is TRBD1 (6 bases). The CDR3 runs 15 residues. The V end was cut by 5 bases, the J end by 3 bases, with 16 bases between. Germline V CDR1 and CDR2: KGHSH, LQKENI. The CDR3 is CASSSAQGKDYGYTF. DNA of the CDR3: TGTGCCAGCTCATCAGCGCAGGGGAAGGACTATGGCTACACCTTC.

The chain is built from TRBV5-6 and TRBJ2-3; possible D gene TRBD2, 5 bases. The germline V gene has CDR1 SGHDT and CDR2 YYEEEE. V shed 3 bases and J shed 7 bases, with 12 bases lying between them. The length of the CDR3 is 13 residues. The CDR3 reads CASSYGNGNTQYF. Here the CDR3 DNA reads TGTGCCAGCAGCTATGGCAACGGGAATACGCAGTATTTT.

This chain connects TRBV29-1 to TRBJ2-2, with 8 positions matching TRBD2. CDR1 and CDR2 from the germline V gene are SQVTM and ANQGSEA. The V and J ends lost 5 bases and 6 bases, in that order; junction bases with no gene match: 2. CDR3 length: 12 residues. The CDR3 DNA reads as TGCAGCGTTCAGGGACTAGCCGGGGAGCTGTTTTTT. Protein product: CSVQGLAGELFF.

This sequence joins TRBV7-2 and TRBJ2-5; 9 bases match TRBD1. J gave up 2 bases and V 4 bases, and 2 bases lay outside the gene matches. In germline, CDR1 is SGHTA, CDR2 FQGNSA. The CDR3 is made up of 14 amino acids. This CDR3 reads CASSSDRGQETQYF. The CDR3 DNA is TGTGCCAGCAGCTCAGACAGGGGGCAAGAGACCCAGTACTTC.

This rearrangement joins TRBV2 to TRBJ1-4; 11 bases are shared with TRBD1. Per the germline V gene, CDR1 is SNHLY and CDR2 is FYNNEI. This CDR3 is 16 amino acids long. The V gene end was trimmed by 2 bases and the J gene end by 7 bases; junction bases not matched to a gene: 6. CDR3 residues: CASSEIGQGAGEKLFF. CDR3 nucleotide sequence: TGTGCCAGCAGTGAAATTGGACAGGGGGCCGGTGAAAAACTGTTTTTT.

The chain joins TRBV3-1 (or the pseudogene TRBV3-2) to TRBJ2-7, with D possibly matching TRBD2 (6 bases). The CDR3 spans 14 residues. Trimming pared 3 bases from V and 3 bases from J, leaving 12 bases between. Looked up from germline, CDR1 is LGHDT and CDR2 is YNNKEL (reference sequence). In DNA form, the CDR3 reads TGTGCCAGCAGCCACCGGCGGGGTCGCTACGAGCAGTACTTC. Protein product: CASSHRRGRYEQYF.

V and J are TRBV5-1 and TRBJ1-1; D not resolved. CDR3 length: 15 amino acids. Per germline, CDR1 SGHRS and CDR2 YFSETQ. The V end lost 4 bases, the J end lost 0 bases, and 13 bases lay between the germline ends. The CDR3 nucleotides read TGCGCCAGCAGCCTATCCCCCTTTATGAACACTGAAGCTTTCTTT. Residues: CASSLSPFMNTEAFF.

This clone came up many times. The J gene is TRBJ2-7, the V gene TRBV5-4, with 11 bases that match TRBD1. Germline V gene data show CDR1 as SGHNT and CDR2 as YYREEE (reference sequence). V shed 0 bases, J shed 3 bases, and the junction held 2 bases outside the gene matches. The CDR3 is made up of 15 amino acids. The DNA of the CDR3 is TGTGCCAGCAGCTTGGCCGGGACAGGGGGCTACGAGCAGTACTTC. Amino acids: CASSLAGTGGYEQYF.

The chain is built from TRBV5-1 and TRBJ1-1; a weak D match, TRBD1 (5 bases). V was clipped by 0 bases and J by 4 bases, with 10 bases between them. This CDR3 has 14 amino acids. Germline CDR1 and CDR2: SGHRS and YFSETQ. CDR3 nucleotides: TGCGCCAGCAGCTTGGTGGGGCGCGCCACTGAAGCTTTCTTT. The encoded protein is CASSLVGRATEAFF.